Listed here are 19 T cell receptor beta chains from one sample, sequenced in a study of breast tumors, draining lymph nodes, adjacent tissues. One entry per CDR3 protein results from TCRdb running MiXCR on the multiplex PCR reads. The data contain roughly 130,000 distinct CDR3 sequences, approximately 29% of them singletons. Axillary draining lymph nodes of breast cancer patients supplied the node samples. Input material: axillary lymph node tissue. The receptors stem from a female donor with breast cancer. Some clones in this sample may be carry-over from other donors' samples.

Points on this clonotype: Just one base apart from a much larger clone, this may be a read error. A read error is likely, as this CDR3 ends without the conserved phenylalanine or tryptophan. The chain joins TRBV6-5 to TRBJ1-2; perhaps TRBD1 as D (6 bases). The CDR3 runs 16 residues. Trimming cost V 6 bases and J 0 bases, with 17 bases left between them. Germline-derived CDR1 and CDR2 are MNHEY and SVGAGI. The CDR3 coding sequence is TGTGCCAGCAGCCCCTCAGGGGCTACTTCTAACTATGGCTACACCCTC. Its translation is CASSPSGATSNYGYTL.

This clonotype occurred many times. This chain connects TRBV18 to TRBJ1-5, with a possible D match to TRBD1 (5 bases). The germline V and J ends were trimmed by 0 bases and 7 bases, with 7 bases remaining between them. This CDR3 contains 13 residues. The V gene's germline CDR1 is KGHSH and CDR2 LQKENI. The CDR3 DNA follows: TGTGCCAGCTCACCACCGGGACTCCAGCCCCAGCATTTT. Translated, it gives CASSPPGLQPQHF. The full variable domain, completed using reference TRBV18 and TRBJ1-5, is NAGVMQNPRHLVRRRGQEARLRCSPMKGHSHVYWYRQLPEEGLKFMVYLQKENIIDESGMPKERFSAEFPKEGPSILRIQQVVRGDSAAYFCASSPPGLQPQHFGDGTRLSIL.

This clonotype was seen at least ten times. V gene TRBV12-3 or TRBV12-4 combines with J gene TRBJ2-7, with a possible D match to TRBD1 (5 bases). The CDR3 extends over 17 amino acids. The V and J ends lost 0 bases and 3 bases respectively, with 18 bases between them. DNA for the CDR3: TGTGCCAGCAGTTTAGCGCTGGTTCAGGGAAGAAGCTACGAGCAGTACTTC. This gives the protein CASSLALVQGRSYEQYF.

This clonotype was detected ten times or more. The rearrangement uses TRBV28 and TRBJ1-3; D is uncertain. Germline V gene data show CDR1 as MDHEN and CDR2 as SYDVKM. There are 12 residues in the CDR3. V was cut by 4 bases and J by 4 bases, with 5 bases left in between. The CDR3 spells CASSSQGNTIYF. CDR3 in DNA: TGTGCCAGCAGTTCCCAGGGAAACACCATATATTTT.

This clonotype was seen only a few times. The chain employs TRBV6-7 and TRBJ2-1; perhaps TRBD2 as D (7 bases). TRBV6-7 is marked as an open reading frame, function uncertain. This CDR3 is 15 amino acids long. V was pared by 5 bases and J by 5 bases, with 16 bases between. CDR3 region: CASSHGGTLNNEQFF. CDR3 bases: TGTGCCAGCAGTCACGGGGGGACACTGAACAATGAGCAGTTCTTC.

In its sample, this clonotype was seen many times. The gene calls are TRBV6-5 and TRBJ2-2; D gene unclear. V gave up 6 bases and J gave up 2 bases, with 7 bases separating them. Germline values: CDR1 MNHEY, CDR2 SVGAGI. The CDR3 runs 13 residues. CDR3 protein: CASRAINTGELFF. DNA of the CDR3: TGTGCCAGCAGGGCCATTAACACCGGGGAGCTGTTTTTT.

This clonotype was seen only a few times. A much larger clone sits a single nucleotide away, making a read error possible. The chain links TRBV6-5 to TRBJ1-5, with D perhaps TRBD1 (5 bases). The CDR3 extends over 15 amino acids. Trimming removed 5 bases from V and 2 bases from J, with 13 bases in between. Germline V gives CDR1 MNHEY, CDR2 SVGAGI. CDR3 in amino acids: CASSQGGSGNQPQHF. The DNA of the CDR3 is TGTGCCAGCAGTCAGGGTGGGAGCGGCAATCAGCCCCAGCATTTT.

This clonotype was counted many times. The genes are TRBV5-6 and TRBJ2-5, with 7 bases identical to TRBD2. Germline loops: CDR1 SGHDT, CDR2 YYEEEE. V shed 4 bases and J 4 bases; nucleotides not matched to a gene: 13. The CDR3 loop spans 16 amino acids. The CDR3 sequence: CASSGRGPAGTETQYF. The CDR3, as DNA: TGTGCCAGCAGCGGTAGAGGACCAGCGGGGACAGAGACCCAGTACTTC.

This rearrangement joins TRBV4-2 to TRBJ2-7; D is tentatively TRBD1 or TRBD2 (5 bases each). Germline V gene data show CDR1 as LGHNA and CDR2 as YNFKEQ. With 4 bases removed from V and 3 bases from J, the gap between germline ends came to 13 bases. This CDR3 comprises 14 residues. CDR3 nucleotide sequence: TGTGCCAGCAGCCCCCAGGGAAGCGGCTACGAGCAGTACTTC. Translating it yields CASSPQGSGYEQYF.

Points on this clonotype: A junction boundary mismatches the germline segment, possibly from a read error. V is TRBV5-1 and J is TRBJ1-1; tentatively, D is TRBD1 (6 bases). CDR1 SGHRS and CDR2 YFSETQ come from the germline V gene. The CDR3 loop spans 14 amino acids. Here the CDR3 DNA reads TGCGCCAGCAGCTTGGTATTGGAACAGGGTGCAGCTCTCTTT. It specifies CASSLVLEQGAALF.

The chain employs TRBV12-3 or TRBV12-4 and TRBJ2-5; TRBD1 matches at 7 bases. The CDR3 spans 11 residues. The V segment lost 5 bases and the J segment 7 bases; nucleotides outside the gene matches: 1. In nucleotides, the CDR3 is TGTGCCAGCAGTAGACAGGGGACCCAGTACTTC. This translates into CASSRQGTQYF.

This clonotype has just a few counts. A much larger clone lies one base from this, so it may be a read error. The CDR3 end shows no conserved phenylalanine or tryptophan, and so a read error is likely. The gene calls are TRBV3-1 and TRBJ2-3; tentatively, D is TRBD1 (6 bases). In germline, CDR1 is LGHDT, CDR2 YNNKEL (reference sequence). The CDR3 is 13 residues long. V lost 2 bases to trimming and J lost 4 bases, with 7 bases between them. CDR3 nucleotides: TGTGCCAGCAGCCAACCAGGGGCAGATACGCAGTATCTT. Its translation: CASSQPGADTQYL.

This clonotype was seen many times. The chain combines TRBV7-3 with TRBJ2-5, with D unclear. The CDR3 length is 14 residues. The germline gives CDR1 SGHTA, CDR2 FQGTGA. V was pared by 2 bases and J by 1 base, with 8 bases between. The chain's CDR3 is CASSLVGVQETQYF. CDR3 nucleotides: TGTGCCAGCAGCTTAGTTGGGGTCCAAGAGACCCAGTACTTC.

This clonotype was counted between two and nine times. This clone may be a read error of a much larger clone one base away. The chain is built from TRBV6-1 and TRBJ2-1, with TRBD2 identical over 13 bases. In germline, CDR1 is MNHNS, CDR2 SASEGT. The trim removed 5 bases at V and 9 bases at J, leaving 4 bases unmatched. The CDR3 sequence is 14 residues long. The CDR3 nucleotides are TGTGCCAGCAGTCGGGGACTAGCGGGGCCTGAGCAGTTCTTC. Its protein product is CASSRGLAGPEQFF.

This clonotype was seen more than once but under ten times. A read error is possible here, since a much larger clone lies one base away. The CDR3 region is CASSAGGGGGETPYF. The CDR3 DNA is TGTGCCAGCAGCGCCGGAGGGGGGGGCGGAGAGACCCCGTACTTC. The chain employs TRBV9 and TRBJ2-5; a weak D match, TRBD2 (7 bases). Germline lookup yields CDR1 SGDLS and CDR2 YYNGEE. This CDR3 contains 15 residues. The full variable domain, in which reference TRBV9 and TRBJ2-5 provide the parts outside the CDR3, is DSGVTQTPKHLITATGQRVTLRCSPRSGDLSVYWYQQSLDQGLQFLIQYYNGEERAKGNILERFSAQQFPDLHSELNLSSLELGDSALYFCASSAGGGGGETPYFGPGTRLLVL.

In its sample, this clonotype was seen many times. The rearrangement joins TRBV6-5 to TRBJ1-5; maybe TRBD1 (5 bases). V gave up 0 bases and J gave up 7 bases, with 13 bases separating them. Germline CDR1 MNHEY, CDR2 SVGAGI. The CDR3 sequence is 15 residues long. The DNA of the CDR3 is TGTGCCAGCAGTTACTCGACGGACCAGGGACAGCCCCAGCATTTT. It specifies CASSYSTDQGQPQHF.

This sequence joins TRBV2 and TRBJ1-3; D is unclear. The CDR3 spans 14 residues. The V gene's germline CDR1 is SNHLY and CDR2 FYNNEI. V lost 3 bases and J lost 0, with 6 bases in between. The CDR3 DNA reads as TGTGCCAGCAGTGAGATCCCCTCTGGAAACACCATATATTTT. Its protein is CASSEIPSGNTIYF.

The V and J genes are TRBV25-1 and TRBJ2-1; 7 bases agree with TRBD1. This CDR3 comprises 15 residues. The germline V gene encodes CDR1 MGHDK and CDR2 SYGVNS. V gave up 7 bases and J gave up 2 bases; unmatched junction bases: 8. For the CDR3, the DNA is TGTGCCAGCAAAAACCGGGACAGTCCCTACAATGAGCAGTTCTTC. It translates to CASKNRDSPYNEQFF.

There are many counts of this clonotype. V gene TRBV13 combines with J gene TRBJ1-2, with unresolved D. Trimming took 3 bases from V and 0 from J, leaving 11 bases between them. This CDR3 is built from 15 residues. Germline-derived CDR1 and CDR2 are PRHDT and FYEKMQ (reference sequence). The CDR3 sequence is CASSFVGRPNYGYTF. The CDR3 nucleotides read TGTGCCAGCAGCTTCGTCGGACGACCTAACTATGGCTACACCTTC.